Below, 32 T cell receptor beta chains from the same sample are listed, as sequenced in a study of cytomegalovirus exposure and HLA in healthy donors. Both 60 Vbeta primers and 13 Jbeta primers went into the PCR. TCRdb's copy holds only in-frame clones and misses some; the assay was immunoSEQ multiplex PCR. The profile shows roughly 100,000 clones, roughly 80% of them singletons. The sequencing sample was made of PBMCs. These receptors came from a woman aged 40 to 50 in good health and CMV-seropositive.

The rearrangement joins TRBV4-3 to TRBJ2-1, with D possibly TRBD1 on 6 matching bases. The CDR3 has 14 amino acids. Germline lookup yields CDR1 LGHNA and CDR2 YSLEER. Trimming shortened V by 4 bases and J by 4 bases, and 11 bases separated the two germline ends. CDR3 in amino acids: CASSLVTGYNEQFF. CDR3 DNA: TGCGCCAGCAGCCTAGTTACAGGGTACAATGAGCAGTTCTTC.

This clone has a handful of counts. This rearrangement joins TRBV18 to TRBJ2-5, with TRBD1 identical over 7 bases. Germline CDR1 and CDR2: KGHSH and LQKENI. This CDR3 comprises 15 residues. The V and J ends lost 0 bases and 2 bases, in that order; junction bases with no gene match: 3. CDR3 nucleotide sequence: TGTGCCAGCTCACCACCGGGACAGAGGCAAGAGACCCAGTACTTC. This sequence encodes CASSPPGQRQETQYF.

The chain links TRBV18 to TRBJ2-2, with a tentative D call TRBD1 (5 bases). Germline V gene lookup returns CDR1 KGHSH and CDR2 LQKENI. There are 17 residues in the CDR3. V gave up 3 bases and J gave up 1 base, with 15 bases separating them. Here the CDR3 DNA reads TGTGCCAGCTCACCCATTACAAGGGGCCAGAACACCGGGGAGCTGTTTTTT. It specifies CASSPITRGQNTGELFF.

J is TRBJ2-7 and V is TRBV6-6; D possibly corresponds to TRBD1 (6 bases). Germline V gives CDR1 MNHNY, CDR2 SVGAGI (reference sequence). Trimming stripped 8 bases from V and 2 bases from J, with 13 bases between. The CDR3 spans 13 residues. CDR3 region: CASSIGTTYEQYF. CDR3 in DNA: TGTGCCAGCTCAATCGGGACAACCTACGAGCAGTACTTC.

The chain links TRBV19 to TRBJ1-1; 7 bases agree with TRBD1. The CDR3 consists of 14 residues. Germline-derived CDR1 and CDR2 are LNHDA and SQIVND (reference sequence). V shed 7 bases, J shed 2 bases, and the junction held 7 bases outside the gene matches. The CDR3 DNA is TGTGCCAGTATGGGGTGGACAGGAAACACTGAAGCTTTCTTT. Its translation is CASMGWTGNTEAFF.

CDR3 sequence reads: CASSQGYLGQGSTSINEQFF. DNA for the CDR3: TGTGCCAGCAGCCAAGGGTATTTAGGCCAGGGCTCCACCTCTATTAATGAGCAGTTCTTC. The chain has TRBV14 and TRBJ2-1; tentative D call: TRBD1 (5 bases). The V end was cut by 1 base, the J end by 7 bases, with 29 bases between. This CDR3 has 20 amino acids. Germline values: CDR1 SGHDN, CDR2 FVKESK.

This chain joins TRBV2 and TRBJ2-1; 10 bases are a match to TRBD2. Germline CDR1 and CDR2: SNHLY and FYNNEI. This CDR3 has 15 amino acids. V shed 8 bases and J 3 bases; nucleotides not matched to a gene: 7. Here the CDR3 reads CASGRLAGIYNEQFF. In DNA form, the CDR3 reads TGTGCCAGCGGTAGACTAGCGGGCATCTACAATGAGCAGTTCTTC.

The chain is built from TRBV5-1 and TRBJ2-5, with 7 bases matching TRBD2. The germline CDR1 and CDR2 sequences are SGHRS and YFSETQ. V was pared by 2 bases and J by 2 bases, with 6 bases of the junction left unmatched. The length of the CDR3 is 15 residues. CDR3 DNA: TGCGCCAGCAGCTTAGCGAGACTAGCACAAGAGACCCAGTACTTC. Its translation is CASSLARLAQETQYF.

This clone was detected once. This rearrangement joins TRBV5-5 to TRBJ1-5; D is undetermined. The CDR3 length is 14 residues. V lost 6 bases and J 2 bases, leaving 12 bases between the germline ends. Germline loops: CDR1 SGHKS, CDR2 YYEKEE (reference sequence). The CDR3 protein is CASTGSGGNQPQHF. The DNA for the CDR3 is TGTGCCAGCACCGGGTCCGGGGGCAATCAGCCCCAGCATTTT.

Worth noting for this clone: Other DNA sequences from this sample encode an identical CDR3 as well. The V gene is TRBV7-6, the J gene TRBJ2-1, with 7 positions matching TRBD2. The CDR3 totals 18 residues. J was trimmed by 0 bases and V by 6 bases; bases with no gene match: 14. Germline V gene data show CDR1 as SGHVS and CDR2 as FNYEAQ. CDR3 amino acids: CASSPRPWRENSYNEQFF. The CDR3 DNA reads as TGTGCCAGCAGTCCGCGGCCCTGGCGGGAGAACTCCTACAATGAGCAGTTCTTC.

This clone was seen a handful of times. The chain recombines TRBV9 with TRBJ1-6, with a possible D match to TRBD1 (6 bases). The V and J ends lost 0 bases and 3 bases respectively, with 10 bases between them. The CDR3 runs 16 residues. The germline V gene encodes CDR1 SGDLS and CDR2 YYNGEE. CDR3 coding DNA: TGTGCCAGCAGCGTAGAAGGGACAAACTATAATTCACCCCTCCACTTT. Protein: CASSVEGTNYNSPLHF.

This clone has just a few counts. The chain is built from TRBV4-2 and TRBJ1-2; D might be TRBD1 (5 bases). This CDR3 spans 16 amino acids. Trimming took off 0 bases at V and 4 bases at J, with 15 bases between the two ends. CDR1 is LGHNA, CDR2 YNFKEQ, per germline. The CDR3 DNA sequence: TGTGCCAGCAGCCAAGATCCAGTCAGGGACTCCTATGGCTACACCTTC. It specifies CASSQDPVRDSYGYTF.

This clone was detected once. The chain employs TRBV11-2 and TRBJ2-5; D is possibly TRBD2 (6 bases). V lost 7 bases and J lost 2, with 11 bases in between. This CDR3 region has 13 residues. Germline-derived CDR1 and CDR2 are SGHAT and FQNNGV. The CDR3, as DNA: TGTGCCAGCACGAGGGACTGGCAAGAGACCCAGTACTTC. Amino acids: CASTRDWQETQYF.

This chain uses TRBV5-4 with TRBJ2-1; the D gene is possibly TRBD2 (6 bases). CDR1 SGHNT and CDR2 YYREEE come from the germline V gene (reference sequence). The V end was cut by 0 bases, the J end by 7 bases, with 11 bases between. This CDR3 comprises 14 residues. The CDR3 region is CASSLGPGGNEQFF. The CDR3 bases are TGTGCCAGCAGCTTGGGCCCCGGGGGAAATGAGCAGTTCTTC. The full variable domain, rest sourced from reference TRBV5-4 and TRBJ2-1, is ETGVTQSPTHLIKTRGQQVTLRCSSQSGHNTVSWYQQALGQGPQFIFQYYREEENGRGNFPPRFSGLQFPNYSSELNVNALELDDSALYLCASSLGPGGNEQFFGPGTRLTVL.

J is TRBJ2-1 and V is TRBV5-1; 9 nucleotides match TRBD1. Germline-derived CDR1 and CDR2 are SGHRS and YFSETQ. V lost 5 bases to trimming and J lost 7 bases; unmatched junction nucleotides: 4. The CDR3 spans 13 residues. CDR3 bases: TGCGCCAGCAGAACAGGGGGCACTAATGAGCAGTTCTTC. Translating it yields CASRTGGTNEQFF.

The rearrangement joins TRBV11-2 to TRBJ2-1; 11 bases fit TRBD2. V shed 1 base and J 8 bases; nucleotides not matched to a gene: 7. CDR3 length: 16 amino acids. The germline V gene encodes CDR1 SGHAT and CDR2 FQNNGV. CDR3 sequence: CASSLGLAGGFDEQFF. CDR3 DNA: TGTGCCAGCAGCTTAGGCCTAGCGGGAGGCTTCGATGAGCAGTTCTTC.

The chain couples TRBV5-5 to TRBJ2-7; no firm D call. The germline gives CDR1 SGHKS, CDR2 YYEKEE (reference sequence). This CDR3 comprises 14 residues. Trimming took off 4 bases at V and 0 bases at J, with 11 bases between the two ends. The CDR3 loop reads CASSRDTSSYEQYF. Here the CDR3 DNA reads TGTGCCAGCAGCCGCGACACGAGCTCCTACGAGCAGTACTTC.

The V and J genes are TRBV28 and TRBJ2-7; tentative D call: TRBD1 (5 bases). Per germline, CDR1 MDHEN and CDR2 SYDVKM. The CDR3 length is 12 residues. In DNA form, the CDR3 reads TGTGCTACCACCTGGGGCAGCTACGAGCAGTACTTC. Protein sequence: CATTWGSYEQYF.

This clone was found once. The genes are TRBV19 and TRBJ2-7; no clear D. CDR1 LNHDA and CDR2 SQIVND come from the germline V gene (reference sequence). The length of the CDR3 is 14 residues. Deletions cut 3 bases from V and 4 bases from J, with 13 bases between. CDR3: CASSMIGRWYEQYF. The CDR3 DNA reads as TGTGCCAGTAGTATGATCGGCAGGTGGTACGAGCAGTACTTC.

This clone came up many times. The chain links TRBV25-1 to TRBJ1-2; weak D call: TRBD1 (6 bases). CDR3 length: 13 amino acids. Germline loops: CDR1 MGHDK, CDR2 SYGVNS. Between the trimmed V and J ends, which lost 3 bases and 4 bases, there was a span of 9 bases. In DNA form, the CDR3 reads TGTGCCAGCAGTGAGGGGGCGTTCTATGGCTACACCTTC. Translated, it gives CASSEGAFYGYTF.

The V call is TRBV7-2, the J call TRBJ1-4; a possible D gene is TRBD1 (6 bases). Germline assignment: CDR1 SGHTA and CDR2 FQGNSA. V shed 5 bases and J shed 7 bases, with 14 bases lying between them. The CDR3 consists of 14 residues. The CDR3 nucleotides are TGTGCCAGCAGCATCAGGGGATTGGGTGAAAAACTGTTTTTT. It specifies CASSIRGLGEKLFF.

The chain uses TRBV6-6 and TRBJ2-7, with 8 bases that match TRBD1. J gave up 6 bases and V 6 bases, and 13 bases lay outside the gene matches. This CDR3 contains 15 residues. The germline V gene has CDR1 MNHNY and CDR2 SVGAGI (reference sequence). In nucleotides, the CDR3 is TGTGCCAGCAGCTCCCTCCGGACAGGGTACGTCGAGCAGTACTTC. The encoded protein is CASSSLRTGYVEQYF.

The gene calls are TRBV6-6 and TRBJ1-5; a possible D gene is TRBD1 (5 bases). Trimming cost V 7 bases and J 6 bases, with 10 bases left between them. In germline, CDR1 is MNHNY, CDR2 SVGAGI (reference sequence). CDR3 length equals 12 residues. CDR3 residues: CASKTRGQPQHF. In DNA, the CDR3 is TGTGCCAGCAAAACAAGGGGTCAGCCCCAGCATTTT.

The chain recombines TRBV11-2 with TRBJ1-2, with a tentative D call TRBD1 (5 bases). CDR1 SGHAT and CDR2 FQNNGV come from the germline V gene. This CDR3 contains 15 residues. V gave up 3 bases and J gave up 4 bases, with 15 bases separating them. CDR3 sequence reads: CASSLEGLGFYGYTF. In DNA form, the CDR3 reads TGTGCCAGCAGCTTGGAGGGGTTGGGGTTCTATGGCTACACCTTC.

CDR3 region: CASSDSGGETQYF. In DNA form, the CDR3 reads TGTGCCAGCAGTGACAGTGGAGGTGAGACCCAGTACTTC. The chain uses TRBV2 and TRBJ2-5; D is perhaps TRBD2 (5 bases). Per the germline V gene, CDR1 is SNHLY and CDR2 is FYNNEI. This CDR3 spans 13 amino acids. The V end was cut by 3 bases, the J end by 5 bases, with 10 bases between.

CDR3 nucleotide sequence: TGTGCCACTGACATAACCAGTACGGGCAATCAGCCCCAGCATTTT. Translation: CATDITSTGNQPQHF. The V and J genes are TRBV28 and TRBJ1-5; D not certain. Trimming took off 10 bases at V and 2 bases at J, with 18 bases between the two ends. Germline assignment: CDR1 MDHEN and CDR2 SYDVKM. The CDR3 has 15 residues.

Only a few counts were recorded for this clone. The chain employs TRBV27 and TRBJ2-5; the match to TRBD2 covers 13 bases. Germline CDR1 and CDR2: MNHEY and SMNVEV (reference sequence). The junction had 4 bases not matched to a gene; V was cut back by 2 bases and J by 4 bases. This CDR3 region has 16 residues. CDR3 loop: CASSLTSGRAGETQYF. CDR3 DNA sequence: TGTGCCAGCAGTTTAACTAGCGGGAGGGCCGGAGAGACCCAGTACTTC.

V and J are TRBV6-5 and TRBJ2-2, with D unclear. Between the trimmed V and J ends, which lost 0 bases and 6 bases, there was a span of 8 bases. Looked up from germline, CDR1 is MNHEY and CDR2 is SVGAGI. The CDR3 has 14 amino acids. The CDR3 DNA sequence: TGTGCCAGCAGTTACTCTGAGTCCCCCGGGGAGCTGTTTTTT. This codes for CASSYSESPGELFF.

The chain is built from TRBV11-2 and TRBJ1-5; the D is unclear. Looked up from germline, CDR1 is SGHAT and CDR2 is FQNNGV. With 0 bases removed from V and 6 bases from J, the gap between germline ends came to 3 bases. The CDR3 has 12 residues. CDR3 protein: CASSLDGQPQHF. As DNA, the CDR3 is TGTGCCAGCAGCTTAGACGGTCAGCCCCAGCATTTT.

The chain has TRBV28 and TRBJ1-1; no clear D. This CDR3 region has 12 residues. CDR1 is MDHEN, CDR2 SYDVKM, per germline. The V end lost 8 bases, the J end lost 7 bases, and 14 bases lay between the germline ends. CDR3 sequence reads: CASAETKIEAFF. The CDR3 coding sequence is TGTGCCAGCGCAGAAACAAAGATTGAAGCTTTCTTT. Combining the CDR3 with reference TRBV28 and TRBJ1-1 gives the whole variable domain DVKVTQSSRYLVKRTGEKVFLECVQDMDHENMFWYRQDPGLGLRLIYFSYDVKMKEKGDIPEGYSVSREKKERFSLILESASTNQTSMYLCASAETKIEAFFGQGTRLTVV.

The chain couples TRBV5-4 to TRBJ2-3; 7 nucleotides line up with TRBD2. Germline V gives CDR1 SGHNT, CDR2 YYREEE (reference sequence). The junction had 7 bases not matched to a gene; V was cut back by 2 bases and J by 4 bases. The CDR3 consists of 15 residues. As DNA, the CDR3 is TGTGCCAGCAGCTTTTCGGCAAGCGGGGCAGATACGCAGTATTTT. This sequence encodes CASSFSASGADTQYF.

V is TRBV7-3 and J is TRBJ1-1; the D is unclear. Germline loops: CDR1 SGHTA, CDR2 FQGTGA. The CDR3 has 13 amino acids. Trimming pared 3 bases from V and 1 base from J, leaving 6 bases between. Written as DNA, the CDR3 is TGTGCCAGCAGCTTTCGCAGGAACACTGAAGCTTTCTTT. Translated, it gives CASSFRRNTEAFF.